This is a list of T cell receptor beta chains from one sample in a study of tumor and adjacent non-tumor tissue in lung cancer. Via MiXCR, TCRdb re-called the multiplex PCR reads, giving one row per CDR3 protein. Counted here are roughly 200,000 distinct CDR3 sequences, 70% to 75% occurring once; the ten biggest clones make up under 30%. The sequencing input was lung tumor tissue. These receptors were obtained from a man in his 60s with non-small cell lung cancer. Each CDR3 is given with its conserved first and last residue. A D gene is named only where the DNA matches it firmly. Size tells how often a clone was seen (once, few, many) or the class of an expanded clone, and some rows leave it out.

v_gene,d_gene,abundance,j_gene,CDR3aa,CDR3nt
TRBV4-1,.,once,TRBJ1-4,CASSWTMVNEKLFF,TGCGCCAGCTCATGGACCATGGTTAATGAAAAACTGTTTTTT
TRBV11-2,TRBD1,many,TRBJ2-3,CASSLVRGQGTDTQYF,TGTGCCAGCAGCTTAGTGAGGGGACAGGGGACAGATACGCAGTATTTT
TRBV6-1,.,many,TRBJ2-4,CASSIDIAKNIQYF,TGTGCCAGCAGTATTGACATCGCCAAAAACATTCAGTACTTC
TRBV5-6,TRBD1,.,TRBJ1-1,CASSWGQFRTEAIF,TGTGCCAGCAGCTGGGGACAGTTTAGGACTGAAGCTATCTTT
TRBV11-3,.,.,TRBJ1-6,CASTRMAGDSSLHF,TGTGCCAGCACCCGGATGGCGGGAGATTCATCCCTCCACTTT
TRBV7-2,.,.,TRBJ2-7,CASSLWSGASYEQYF,TGTGCCAGCAGCTTATGGAGCGGTGCATCCTACGAGCAGTACTTC
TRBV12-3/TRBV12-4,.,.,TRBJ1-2,CASSLASVGDDYGYTF,TGTGCCAGCAGTTTAGCATCGGTAGGGGACGACTATGGCTACACCTTC
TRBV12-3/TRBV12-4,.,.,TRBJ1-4,CASSSYAAGTNEKLFF,TGTGCCAGCAGTTCTTACGCGGCGGGGACTAATGAAAAACTGTTTTTT
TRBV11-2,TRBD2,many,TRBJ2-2,CASSLAGGKNTGELFF,TGTGCCAGCAGCTTAGCGGGAGGGAAGAACACCGGGGAGCTGTTTTTT
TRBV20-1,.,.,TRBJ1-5,CSASSPPTGSQPQHF,TGCAGTGCTAGTTCTCCACCGACAGGCTCTCAGCCCCAGCATTTT
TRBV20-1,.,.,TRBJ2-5,CSVASPETQYF,TGTAGTGTAGCGTCACCAGAGACCCAGTACTTC
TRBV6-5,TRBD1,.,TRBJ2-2,CASSYHGQVNTGELFF,TGTGCCAGCAGTTACCACGGACAGGTTAACACCGGGGAGCTGTTTTTT
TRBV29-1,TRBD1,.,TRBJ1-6,CSSKDRGNSPLHF,TGCAGCTCCAAGGACAGGGGAAATTCACCCCTCCACTTT
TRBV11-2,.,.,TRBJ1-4,CASSRNQGPAREKLFF,TGTGCCAGCAGCCGAAACCAGGGCCCCGCGCGGGAAAAACTGTTTTTT
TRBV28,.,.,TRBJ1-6,CASSLHGPKIGNSPLHF,TGTGCCAGCAGTTTACATGGGCCGAAGATTGGGAATTCACCCCTCCACTTT
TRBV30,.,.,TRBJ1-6,CAWTIGGYNSPLHF,TGTGCCTGGACCATCGGGGGGTATAATTCACCCCTCCACTTT
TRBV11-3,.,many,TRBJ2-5,CASSSSRGFPETQYF,TGTGCCAGCAGCTCATCTAGGGGTTTCCCAGAGACCCAGTACTTC
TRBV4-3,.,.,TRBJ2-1,CASSQDSEGRIRNEQFF,TGCGCCAGCAGCCAAGACTCGGAGGGCAGGATAAGAAATGAGCAGTTCTTC
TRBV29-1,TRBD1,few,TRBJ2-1,CSVAGTVDNEQFF,TGCAGCGTTGCCGGGACAGTGGATAATGAGCAGTTCTTC
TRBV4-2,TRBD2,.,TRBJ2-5,CASRQDLWSGGTQETQYF,TGTGCCAGCAGGCAAGATCTATGGTCGGGGGGAACCCAAGAGACCCAGTACTTC
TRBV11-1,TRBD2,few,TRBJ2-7,CASSPGTSGGSREQYF,TGTGCCAGCAGCCCGGGGACTAGTGGGGGGTCACGCGAGCAGTACTTC
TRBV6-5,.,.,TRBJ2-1,CAIRSWAHYNEQFF,TGTGCCATCCGTAGCTGGGCTCACTACAATGAGCAGTTCTTC
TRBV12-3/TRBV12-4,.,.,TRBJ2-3,CVSTPVSRDTQYF,TGTGTCAGCACCCCCGTTAGTAGAGATACGCAGTATTTT
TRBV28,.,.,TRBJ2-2,CASKGGLNTGELFF,TGTGCCAGCAAGGGGGGCTTGAACACCGGGGAGCTGTTTTTT
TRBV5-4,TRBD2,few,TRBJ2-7,CASSPSGKTYEQYF,TGTGCCAGCAGCCCTAGCGGGAAAACCTACGAGCAGTACTTC
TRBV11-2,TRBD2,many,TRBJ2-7,CASRLPASGGEQYF,TGTGCCAGCAGACTTCCGGCTAGCGGAGGCGAGCAGTACTTC
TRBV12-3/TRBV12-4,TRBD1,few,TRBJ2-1,CASSLRQGVGNEQFF,TGTGCCAGCAGTTTGCGCCAGGGGGTAGGCAATGAGCAGTTCTTC
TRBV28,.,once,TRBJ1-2,CASRKGEMEHGYTF,TGTGCCAGCAGAAAGGGGGAGATGGAGCATGGCTACACATTC
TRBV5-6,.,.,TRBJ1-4,CASSLKGDTTNEKLFF,TGTGCCAGCAGCTTGAAGGGGGACACAACTAATGAAAAACTGTTTTTT
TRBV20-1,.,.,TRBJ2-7,CSARDASELHYEQYF,TGCAGTGCTAGAGATGCTAGCGAACTTCACTACGAGCAATACTTC
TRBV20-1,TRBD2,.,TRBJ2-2,CSTRDRGLAGGSGELFF,TGCAGTACTAGGGATCGGGGCTTGGCGGGAGGCTCCGGGGAGCTGTTTTTT
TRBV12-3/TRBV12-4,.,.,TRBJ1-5,CVSSSTRSSGHQPQHF,TGTGTCAGCAGTTCCACACGCAGTTCGGGGCATCAGCCCCAGCATTTT
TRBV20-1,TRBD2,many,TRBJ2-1,CSARDYSGRASYNEQFF,TGCAGTGCTAGAGATTATAGCGGGAGGGCCTCCTACAATGAGCAGTTCTTC
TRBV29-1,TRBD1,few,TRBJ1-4,CSSTLGQNEKLFF,TGCAGCTCAACATTGGGACAGAATGAAAAACTGTTTTTT
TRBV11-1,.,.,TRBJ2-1,CASSRENYEQFF,TGTGCCAGCAGCCGCGAGAACTATGAGCAGTTCTTT
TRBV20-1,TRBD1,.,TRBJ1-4,CSATPGGAGEKLLF,TGCAGTGCTACTCCAGGGGGCGCAGGTGAAAAACTGCTTTTT
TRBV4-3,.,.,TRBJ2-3,CGSSQDRAGTTDTQYF,TGCGGCAGCAGCCAAGATAGAGCAGGTACCACAGATACGCAGTATTTT